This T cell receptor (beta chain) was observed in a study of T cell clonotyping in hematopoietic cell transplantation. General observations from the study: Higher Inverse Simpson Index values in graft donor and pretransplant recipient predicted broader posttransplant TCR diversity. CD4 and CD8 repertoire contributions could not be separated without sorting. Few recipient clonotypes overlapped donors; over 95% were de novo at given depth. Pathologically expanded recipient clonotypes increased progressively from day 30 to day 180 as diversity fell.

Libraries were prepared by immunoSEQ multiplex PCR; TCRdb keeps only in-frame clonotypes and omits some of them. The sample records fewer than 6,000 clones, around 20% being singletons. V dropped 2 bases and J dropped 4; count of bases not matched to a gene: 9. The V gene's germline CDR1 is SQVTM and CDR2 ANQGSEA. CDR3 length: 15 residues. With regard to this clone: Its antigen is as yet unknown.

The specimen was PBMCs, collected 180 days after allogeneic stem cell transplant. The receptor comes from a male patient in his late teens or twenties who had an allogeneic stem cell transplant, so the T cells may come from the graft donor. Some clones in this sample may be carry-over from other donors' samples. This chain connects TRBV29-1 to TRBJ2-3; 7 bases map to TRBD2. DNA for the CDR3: TGCAGCGTTGAAATCGCGGGAGAAAAGTCAGATACGCAGTATTTT. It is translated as CSVEIAGEKSDTQYF.